These 25 T cell receptor beta chains originate from one sample sequenced in a study of beta chain features in type 1 diabetes. Every bit of the isolated RNA underwent reverse transcription, so sequencing read expressed TCRB transcripts. Profiled with immunoSEQ multiplex PCR; TCRdb holds only in-frame clones, not every one. The table lists tens of thousands of clones, about 61% of them singletons. Sequenced material: Tregs from blood. These receptor sequences come from a woman under 30 in good health.

The rearrangement uses TRBV5-1 and TRBJ2-1; perhaps TRBD2 as D (5 bases). Germline loops: CDR1 SGHRS, CDR2 YFSETQ. The V end lost 4 bases, the J end lost 4 bases, and 21 bases lay between the germline ends. This CDR3 is 17 amino acids long. In DNA, the CDR3 is TGCGCCAGCAGCAACGGGGTCTCTCGCCGTTATTACAATGAGCAGTTCTTC. It specifies CASSNGVSRRYYNEQFF.

The chain couples TRBV18 to TRBJ2-7, with TRBD2 matching over 10 bases. The CDR3 contains 15 residues. Trimming at V came to 6 bases and at J to 2 bases, leaving 7 bases not matched to a gene. Germline V gene data show CDR1 as KGHSH and CDR2 as LQKENI. CDR3 nucleotide sequence: TGTGCCAGCTCTCCCCTAGCGGGGGAGACCTACGAGCAGTACTTC. Encoded protein: CASSPLAGETYEQYF. Complete variable domain (other parts from reference TRBV18 and TRBJ2-7): NAGVMQNPRHLVRRRGQEARLRCSPMKGHSHVYWYRQLPEEGLKFMVYLQKENIIDESGMPKERFSAEFPKEGPSILRIQQVVRGDSAAYFCASSPLAGETYEQYFGPGTRLTVT.

Only a few counts were recorded for this clone. The CDR3 sequence is CASSLDGGVYNEQFF. The DNA of the CDR3 is TGTGCCAGCAGCTTGGACGGGGGGGTTTACAATGAGCAGTTCTTC. This rearrangement joins TRBV5-4 to TRBJ2-1; 8 bases align to TRBD2. CDR3 length: 15 residues. The germline gives CDR1 SGHNT, CDR2 YYREEE (reference sequence). V lost 0 bases and J lost 4; bases outside the gene matches: 3.

The genes are TRBV2 and TRBJ2-2; unclear D gene. The length of the CDR3 is 14 residues. Trimming cost V 6 bases and J 2 bases, with 10 bases left between them. From germline, CDR1 is SNHLY and CDR2 FYNNEI. In nucleotides, the CDR3 is TGTGCCAGCAGGGAGAGACCTAACACCGGGGAGCTGTTTTTT. This codes for CASRERPNTGELFF.

The rearrangement joins TRBV5-1 to TRBJ1-1; 11 bases are shared with TRBD1. Losses at the gene ends were 3 bases for V and 6 bases for J; bases not matched to a gene: 4. The CDR3 runs 14 residues. CDR1 is SGHRS and CDR2 is YFSETQ in the germline V gene. CDR3 bases: TGCGCCAGCAGCTCACGGACAGGGGGCCCTGAAGCTTTCTTT. Protein product: CASSSRTGGPEAFF.

The chain is built from TRBV7-8 and TRBJ2-1; TRBD2 matches 14 bases. With 5 bases clipped from V and 0 bases from J, the junction kept 9 bases outside the gene matches. Germline lookup yields CDR1 SGHVS and CDR2 FQNEAQ. The CDR3 is 19 residues long. CDR3 region: CASSRAGLAGVSSYNEQFF. In nucleotides, the CDR3 is TGTGCCAGCAGCCGGGCGGGACTAGCGGGAGTGAGCTCCTACAATGAGCAGTTCTTC.

The chain uses TRBV2 and TRBJ2-1; 14 bases align to TRBD2. This CDR3 contains 16 residues. Per germline, CDR1 SNHLY and CDR2 FYNNEI. V was clipped by 6 bases and J by 4 bases; unmatched bases: 5. The chain's CDR3 is CASRDGTSGRYNEQFF. In nucleotides, the CDR3 is TGTGCCAGCAGAGATGGGACTAGCGGGAGATACAATGAGCAGTTCTTC.

This rearrangement joins TRBV5-1 to TRBJ2-7; 11 nucleotides line up with TRBD1. Per the germline V gene, CDR1 is SGHRS and CDR2 is YFSETQ. This CDR3 has 16 amino acids. V shed 0 bases and J 4 bases; nucleotides not matched to a gene: 6. The CDR3 region has the DNA TGCGCCAGCAGCTTGGACCGGGACAGGGGGTTTTACGAGCAGTACTTC. It yields the protein CASSLDRDRGFYEQYF.

This clone was recorded at least ten times. The chain links TRBV4-3 to TRBJ1-1; D might be TRBD1 (5 bases). This CDR3 has 14 residues. The V and J ends lost 4 bases and 3 bases respectively, with 12 bases between them. Germline V lookup: CDR1 LGHNA, CDR2 YSLEER. CDR3 region: CASSLRAGDTEAFF. CDR3 nucleotide sequence: TGCGCCAGCAGCCTAAGGGCGGGGGACACTGAAGCTTTCTTT.

This clone was found a few times. The chain uses TRBV6-5 and TRBJ2-7, with D perhaps TRBD1 (6 bases). Germline V gene data show CDR1 as MNHEY and CDR2 as SVGAGI. CDR3 length equals 15 residues. V dropped 6 bases and J dropped 3 bases, with 18 bases sitting between them. CDR3 amino acids: CASSYAWDTFYEQYF. The CDR3 bases are TGTGCCAGCAGCTATGCCTGGGACACCTTCTACGAGCAGTACTTC.

The chain employs TRBV19 and TRBJ2-4, with TRBD1 as a possible D gene (6 bases). Per the germline V gene, CDR1 is LNHDA and CDR2 is SQIVND (reference sequence). V was trimmed by 8 bases and J by 6 bases, leaving 14 bases between them. This CDR3 comprises 13 residues. CDR3 in DNA: TGTGCCAGTTCGTCAGGGGCCCCAAACATTCAGTACTTC. Translated, it gives CASSSGAPNIQYF.

The CDR3 protein is CASRSEPGQGNEQFF. The DNA of the CDR3 is TGTGCCAGCAGGTCAGAGCCGGGACAGGGGAATGAGCAGTTCTTC. This chain connects TRBV6-5 to TRBJ2-1; 10 nucleotides align to TRBD1. The trim removed 6 bases at V and 7 bases at J, leaving 9 bases unmatched. Germline assignment: CDR1 MNHEY and CDR2 SVGAGI. The CDR3 length is 15 residues.

The chain recombines TRBV9 with TRBJ1-6, with D possibly TRBD1 on 5 matching bases. CDR3 size: 12 residues. Per the germline V gene, CDR1 is SGDLS and CDR2 is YYNGEE. V shed 5 bases and J shed 8 bases, with 8 bases lying between them. The CDR3 DNA sequence: TGTGCCAGCAGTGCAGGGCATTCACCCCTCCACTTT. It codes for CASSAGHSPLHF.

The gene calls are TRBV5-1 and TRBJ2-5, with a possible D match to TRBD2 (5 bases). CDR3 length: 14 residues. CDR1 and CDR2 from the germline V gene are SGHRS and YFSETQ. Trimming cost V 2 bases and J 4 bases, with 12 bases left between them. The CDR3 DNA reads as TGCGCCAGCAGCTTACAGCGGAACGGAGAGACCCAGTACTTC. Protein: CASSLQRNGETQYF.

This clone was seen more than once but under ten times. J is TRBJ1-2 and V is TRBV5-4; D unclear. Germline CDR1 is SGHNT and CDR2 is YYREEE (reference sequence). The CDR3 has 16 amino acids. Deletions cut 1 base from V and 4 bases from J, with 17 bases between. This CDR3 reads CASSLSTPGDLYGYTF. DNA of the CDR3: TGTGCCAGCAGCTTGTCGACCCCCGGAGATCTCTATGGCTACACCTTC.

The chain combines TRBV6-6 with TRBJ2-5; D is uncertain. Germline CDR1 and CDR2: MNHNY and SVGAGI (reference sequence). V was shortened by 4 bases and J by 2 bases, with 5 bases between the two germline ends. CDR3 length: 12 amino acids. Written as DNA, the CDR3 is TGTGCCAGCAGTTCTCGTCAAGAGACCCAGTACTTC. It encodes CASSSRQETQYF.

The V call is TRBV18, the J call TRBJ2-1, with TRBD1 as a possible D gene (5 bases). The ends were cut back, 6 bases at V and 4 bases at J, with 28 bases in the middle. Per the germline V gene, CDR1 is KGHSH and CDR2 is LQKENI. This CDR3 spans 19 amino acids. The CDR3 sequence is CASSLLLFDPRVPYNEQFF. CDR3 nucleotides: TGTGCCAGCTCCCTACTCCTATTCGACCCCAGGGTACCATACAATGAGCAGTTCTTC.

The gene calls are TRBV18 and TRBJ2-5, with D perhaps TRBD1 (6 bases). Germline CDR1 reads KGHSH; CDR2 reads LQKENI. The V end was cut by 8 bases, the J end by 2 bases, with 12 bases between. The CDR3 totals 13 residues. The CDR3 DNA reads TGTGCCAGCGAAAGGGGGAGACAAGAGACCCAGTACTTC. Protein: CASERGRQETQYF. The full variable domain, rest sourced from reference TRBV18 and TRBJ2-5, is NAGVMQNPRHLVRRRGQEARLRCSPMKGHSHVYWYRQLPEEGLKFMVYLQKENIIDESGMPKERFSAEFPKEGPSILRIQQVVRGDSAAYFCASERGRQETQYFGPGTRLLVL.

This clone was picked up a small number of times. The V call is TRBV5-6, the J call TRBJ2-2, with a weak D call TRBD1 (6 bases). Germline CDR1 SGHDT, CDR2 YYEEEE. This CDR3 region has 14 residues. Trimming cost V 1 base and J 4 bases, with 8 bases left between them. CDR3 bases: TGTGCCAGCAGCTTGACAGGGCCCACCGGGGAGCTGTTTTTT. Translating gives CASSLTGPTGELFF.

This clone has more than one count but fewer than ten. The V and J genes are TRBV18 and TRBJ2-5; D possibly corresponds to TRBD1 (6 bases). V gave up 7 bases and J gave up 1 base, with 10 bases separating them. The germline V gene has CDR1 KGHSH and CDR2 LQKENI. The CDR3 length is 13 residues. The CDR3 loop reads CASCSDSQETQYF. The CDR3 nucleotides read TGTGCCAGCTGCTCGGACAGCCAAGAGACCCAGTACTTC. The full variable domain, its missing parts supplied by reference TRBV18 and TRBJ2-5, is NAGVMQNPRHLVRRRGQEARLRCSPMKGHSHVYWYRQLPEEGLKFMVYLQKENIIDESGMPKERFSAEFPKEGPSILRIQQVVRGDSAAYFCASCSDSQETQYFGPGTRLLVL.

The chain employs TRBV5-1 and TRBJ2-7; 7 positions agree with TRBD2. The CDR3 contains 12 residues. Trimming removed 0 bases from V and 9 bases from J; junction bases left unmatched: 3. Germline values: CDR1 SGHRS, CDR2 YFSETQ. For the CDR3, the DNA is TGCGCCAGCAGCTTGGACGGGAGGTGGCAGTACTTC. Its translation is CASSLDGRWQYF.

The V call is TRBV18, the J call TRBJ2-1, with 10 bases that match TRBD2. V lost 6 bases and J lost 1; bases outside the gene matches: 18. CDR3 length: 20 amino acids. Germline-derived CDR1 and CDR2 are KGHSH and LQKENI. Here the CDR3 DNA reads TGTGCCAGCTCGAGAACAAGGTCCAGCGGGGGGGCTTTTTCCTACAATGAGCAGTTCTTC. Its translation: CASSRTRSSGGAFSYNEQFF. Using reference TRBV18 and TRBJ2-1 for the parts outside the CDR3, the full variable domain is NAGVMQNPRHLVRRRGQEARLRCSPMKGHSHVYWYRQLPEEGLKFMVYLQKENIIDESGMPKERFSAEFPKEGPSILRIQQVVRGDSAAYFCASSRTRSSGGAFSYNEQFFGPGTRLTVL.

The rearrangement uses TRBV10-3 and TRBJ2-5; possibly TRBD2 for D (7 bases). This CDR3 has 13 residues. V gave up 6 bases and J gave up 4 bases, with 12 bases separating them. CDR1 and CDR2 from the germline V gene are ENHRY and SYGVKD. This chain's CDR3 is CAISGLGGETQYF. As DNA, the CDR3 is TGTGCCATCAGCGGACTAGGGGGAGAGACCCAGTACTTC.

This clone occurred a few times. The chain has TRBV6-1 and TRBJ2-7, with 10 bases that match TRBD2. Germline-derived CDR1 and CDR2 are MNHNS and SASEGT. V lost 5 bases and J lost 0; bases outside the gene matches: 13. CDR3 length equals 18 residues. The CDR3 nucleotides are TGTGCCAGCAGTAAAGACTCCCGGACTAGCGGATACTCCTACGAGCAGTACTTC. This sequence encodes CASSKDSRTSGYSYEQYF.

The V call is TRBV19, the J call TRBJ2-7; D is possibly TRBD1 (6 bases). CDR3 size: 14 residues. Germline-derived CDR1 and CDR2 are LNHDA and SQIVND (reference sequence). V lost 5 bases and J lost 4, with 15 bases in between. The CDR3 bases are TGTGCCAGTAGTGTCAAGACAGGATGGTACGAGCAGTACTTC. Translation gives CASSVKTGWYEQYF.